This TCR beta chain was sequenced during a study of shared clonotypes between healthy human individuals. Produced via immunoSEQ multiplex PCR; TCRdb's table is partial and in-frame only. Here the sample spans approximately 1.5 million clones, 98% to 99% being singletons. V gave up 4 bases and J gave up 10 bases, with 26 bases separating them. Germline V CDR1 and CDR2: SQVTM, ANQGSEA. This CDR3 is built from 16 residues. The V gene is TRBV29-1, the J gene TRBJ2-1, with D perhaps assigned TRBD1 or TRBD2 (5 bases each). The sequenced sample consisted of naive CD4+ T cells sorted from blood. The subset here: CD45RA+ positively selected. The sequence came from a young man in good health. DNA of the CDR3: TGCAGCGTTGCTGGTGGGGGAGACCGCCGGTATCGGGAGCAGTTCTTC. Residues: CSVAGGGDRRYREQFF.